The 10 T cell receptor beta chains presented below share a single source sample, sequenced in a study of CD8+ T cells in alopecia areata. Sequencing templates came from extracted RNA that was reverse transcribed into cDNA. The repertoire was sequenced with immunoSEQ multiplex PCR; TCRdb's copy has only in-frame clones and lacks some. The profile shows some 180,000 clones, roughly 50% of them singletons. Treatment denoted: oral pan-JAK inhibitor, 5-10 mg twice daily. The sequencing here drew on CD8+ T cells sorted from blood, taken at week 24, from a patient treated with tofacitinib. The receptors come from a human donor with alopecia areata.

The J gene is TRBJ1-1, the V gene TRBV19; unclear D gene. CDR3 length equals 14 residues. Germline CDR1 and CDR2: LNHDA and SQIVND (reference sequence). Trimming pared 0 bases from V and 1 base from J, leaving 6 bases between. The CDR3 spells CASSIDLWNTEAFF. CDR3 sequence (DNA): TGTGCCAGTAGTATAGATTTATGGAACACTGAAGCTTTCTTT. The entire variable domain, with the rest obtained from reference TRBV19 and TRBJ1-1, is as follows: DGGITQSPKYLFRKEGQNVTLSCEQNLNHDAMYWYRQDPGQGLRLIYYSQIVNDFQKGDIAEGYSVSREKKESFPLTVTSAQKNPTAFYLCASSIDLWNTEAFFGQGTRLTVV.

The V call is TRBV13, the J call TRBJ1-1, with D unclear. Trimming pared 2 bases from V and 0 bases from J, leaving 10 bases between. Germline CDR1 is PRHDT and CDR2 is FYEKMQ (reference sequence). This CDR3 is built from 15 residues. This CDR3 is CASSLRRDMNTEAFF. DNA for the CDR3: TGTGCCAGCAGCTTACGTAGGGATATGAACACTGAAGCTTTCTTT.

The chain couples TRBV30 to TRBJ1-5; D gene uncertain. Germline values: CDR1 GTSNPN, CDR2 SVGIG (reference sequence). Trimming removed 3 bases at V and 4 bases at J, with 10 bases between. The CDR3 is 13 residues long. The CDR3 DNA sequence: TGTGCCTGGAGCGCCAGCGGGAATCAGCCCCAGCATTTT. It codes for CAWSASGNQPQHF.

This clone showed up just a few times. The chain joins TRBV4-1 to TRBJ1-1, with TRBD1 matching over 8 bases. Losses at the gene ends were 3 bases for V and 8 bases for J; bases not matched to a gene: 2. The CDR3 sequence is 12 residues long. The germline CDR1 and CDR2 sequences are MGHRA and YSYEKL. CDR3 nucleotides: TGCGCCAGCAGCCAGACAGGGGCCGAAGCTTTCTTT. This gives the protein CASSQTGAEAFF.

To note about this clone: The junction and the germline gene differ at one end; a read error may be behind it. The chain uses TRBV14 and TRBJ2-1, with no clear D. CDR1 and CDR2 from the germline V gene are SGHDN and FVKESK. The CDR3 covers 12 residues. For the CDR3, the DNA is TGTGCCAGCAGCCCCTCCCACAATGAGCAGTTCTTC. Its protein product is CASSPSHNEQFF.

The chain's CDR3 is CAWSNADGYLGGYTF. DNA of the CDR3: TGTGCCTGGAGTAACGCGGATGGTTACTTGGGTGGCTACACCTTC. The rearrangement links TRBV30 to TRBJ1-2; D is ambiguous. Trimming cost V 2 bases and J 7 bases, with 20 bases left between them. Germline V gives CDR1 GTSNPN, CDR2 SVGIG (reference sequence). The CDR3 extends over 15 amino acids.

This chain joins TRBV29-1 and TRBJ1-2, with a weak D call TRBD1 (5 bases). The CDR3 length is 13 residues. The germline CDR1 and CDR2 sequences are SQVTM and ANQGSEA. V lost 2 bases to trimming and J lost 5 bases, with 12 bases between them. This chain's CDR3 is CSVEQGSLYGYTF. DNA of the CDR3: TGCAGCGTTGAACAGGGTTCCCTATATGGCTACACCTTC.

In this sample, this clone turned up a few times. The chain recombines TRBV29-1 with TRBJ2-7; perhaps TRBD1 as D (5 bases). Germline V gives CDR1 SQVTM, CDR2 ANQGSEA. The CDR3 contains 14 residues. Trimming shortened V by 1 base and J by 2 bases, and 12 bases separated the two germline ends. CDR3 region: CSVEVVGRAYEQYF. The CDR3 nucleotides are TGCAGCGTTGAAGTGGTGGGCAGGGCCTACGAGCAGTACTTC.

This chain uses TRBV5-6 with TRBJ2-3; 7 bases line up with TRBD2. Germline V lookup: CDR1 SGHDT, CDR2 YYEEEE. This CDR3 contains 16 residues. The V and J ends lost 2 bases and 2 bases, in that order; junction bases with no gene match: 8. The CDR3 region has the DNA TGTGCCAGCAGCTTCCTAGCGGTGGAGACCACAGATACGCAGTATTTT. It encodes CASSFLAVETTDTQYF.

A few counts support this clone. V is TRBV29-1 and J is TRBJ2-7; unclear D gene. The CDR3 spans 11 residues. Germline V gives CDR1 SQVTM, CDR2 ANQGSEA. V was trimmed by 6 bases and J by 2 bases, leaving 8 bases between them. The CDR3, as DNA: TGCAGCGTGGAATCGGCCTACGAGCAGTACTTC. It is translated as CSVESAYEQYF.